This T cell receptor (beta chain) came from a study of cytomegalovirus exposure and HLA in healthy donors. PCR amplification relied on 60 Vbeta primers (plus 13 Jbeta primers). Using immunoSEQ multiplex PCR, the repertoire was profiled, and TCRdb retains in-frame clones only, with some absent. The repertoire includes tens of thousands of clones, over 75% of them detected once, and roughly 2.5% sits in the top ten. This clone has only one observation. Sequenced material: PBMCs. The source of this sequence is a male donor in good health and CMV-seropositive.

The CDR3 is CASSFSGNSYNEQFF. The CDR3 DNA sequence: TGCGCCAGCAGCTTTAGCGGGAATTCCTACAATGAGCAGTTCTTC. V usage is TRBV5-1 and J usage is TRBJ2-1, with 8 bases lining up with TRBD2. CDR1 SGHRS and CDR2 YFSETQ come from the germline V gene. This CDR3 contains 15 residues. V lost 2 bases to trimming and J lost 1 base; unmatched junction nucleotides: 2.